What follows is one T cell receptor beta chain and its context. What this receptor recognizes is not known. No base quality information exists; no much larger clone differs at one position. As encoded in the germline V gene (reference sequence), CDR1 is LNHDA while CDR2 is SQIVND. The CDR3 covers 18 residues, taking in both the cysteine and the phenylalanine. The retained sequence is limited to the CDR3, 54 bases, with the frame set at the first base. The trim is 3 bases for V and 0 bases for J, with a gap of 20 bases between the germline ends. This entry comes from a study of control samples from healthy donors and cancer patients (dated by TCRdb to 2020 to 2021). Libraries were made using the immunoSEQ multiplex PCR assay. Imported from immuneACCESS, the table was reduced by TCRdb to in-frame sequences with V and J called. These copies leave out some clones; in studies compared against another copy, an unresolved V gene accounts for under half, and the cause of the remainder is not known. The sample table lists 140,000 or so clones, around 94% of them with a count of one. The top ten hold around 14% of the sample.

This TCR derives from a man aged 55 to 70 with colorectal cancer. The sample taken for sequencing was PBMCs. This chain joins TRBV19 to TRBJ1-2; perhaps TRBD1 is the D gene, with 6 bases matching. The encoded CDR3 is CASSMRDTPSRANYGYTF. The nucleotide sequence is given as TGTGCCAGTAGTATGCGGGACACTCCATCACGGGCTAACTATGGCTACACCTTC.